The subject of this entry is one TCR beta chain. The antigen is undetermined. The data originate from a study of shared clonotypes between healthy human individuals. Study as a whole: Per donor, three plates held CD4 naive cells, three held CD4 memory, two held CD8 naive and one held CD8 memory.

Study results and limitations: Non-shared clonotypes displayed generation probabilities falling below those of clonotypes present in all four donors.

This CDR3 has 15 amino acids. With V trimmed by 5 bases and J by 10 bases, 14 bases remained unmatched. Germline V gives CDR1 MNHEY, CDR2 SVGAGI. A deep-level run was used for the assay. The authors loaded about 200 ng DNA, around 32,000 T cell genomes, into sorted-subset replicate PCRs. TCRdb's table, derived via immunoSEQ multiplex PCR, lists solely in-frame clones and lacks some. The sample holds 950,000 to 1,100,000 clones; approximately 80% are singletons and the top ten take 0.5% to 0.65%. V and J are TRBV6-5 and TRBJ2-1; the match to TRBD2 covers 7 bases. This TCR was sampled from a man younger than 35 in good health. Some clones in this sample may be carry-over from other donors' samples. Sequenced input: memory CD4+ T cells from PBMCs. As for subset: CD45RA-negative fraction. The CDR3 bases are TGTGCCAGCAGTCCATCCGGGACTACAAAGACGGAGCAGTTCTTC. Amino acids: CASSPSGTTKTEQFF.